The present entry profiles one T cell receptor beta chain with its context. Antigen unknown. This CDR3 comprises 16 residues. Trimming cost V 7 bases and J 5 bases, with 21 bases left between them. Germline V CDR1 and CDR2: SGHAT, FQNNGV. The record originates from a study of long-term antiretroviral therapy in people with HIV. Study-wide context: When the earliest samples were collected, ART was typically delayed until CD4 counts fell. Study-wide results and limits: Clonal populations expanded prior to ART predominated within the repertoire at all time points.

This was the immunoSEQ v3.0 assay at survey level. Only in-frame clones appear in the TCRdb table, and some are missing; sequencing was by immunoSEQ multiplex PCR. The sample shows 10,000 to 15,000 clones, roughly three quarters of them seen only once. V gene TRBV11-2 combines with J gene TRBJ2-1; TRBD2 might be the D (6 bases). The specimen was unsorted PBMCs, collected 0.5 years before starting antiretroviral therapy. This TCR came from a woman aged 40 to 55 with HIV. CDR3 bases: TGTGCCAGCAACCCTCGACTAGTACGTTTTGACAATGAGCAGTTCTTC. Its translation: CASNPRLVRFDNEQFF.